A selection of T cell receptor beta chains follows, all from one sample in a study of blood T cell repertoires in COVID-19. The repertoire was sequenced with immunoSEQ multiplex PCR; TCRdb's copy has only in-frame clones and lacks some. Here the sample spans about 21,000 clones, roughly 90% being singletons. Sequencing was performed on peripheral blood. The receptors were sampled from a man between 65 and 85 years old with active COVID-19. Both conserved end residues are part of each CDR3. D genes are given only for firm matches. Rows may omit the clone size; those that give it use once, few, many or a size class.

abundance: once; v_gene: TRBV19; d_gene: -; j_gene: TRBJ1-1; len: 16; CDR3aa: CASSILRGGEATEAFF; CDR3nt: TGTGCCAGTAGTATACTACGTGGGGGGGAGGCCACTGAAGCTTTCTTT
abundance: -; v_gene: TRBV5-1; d_gene: TRBD2; j_gene: TRBJ2-7; len: 14; CDR3aa: CASSSPGREYEQYF; CDR3nt: TGCGCCAGCAGCTCCCCGGGGCGGGAGTACGAGCAGTACTTC
abundance: -; v_gene: TRBV18; d_gene: TRBD2; j_gene: TRBJ2-2; len: 16; CDR3aa: CASSAGLAGTTGELFF; CDR3nt: TGTGCCAGCTCAGCGGGACTAGCGGGGACCACCGGGGAGCTGTTTTTT
abundance: -; v_gene: TRBV28; d_gene: TRBD2; j_gene: TRBJ2-3; len: 15; CDR3aa: CASSTPSGGRGTQYF; CDR3nt: TGTGCCAGCAGTACCCCTAGCGGGGGTAGAGGTACGCAGTATTTT
abundance: -; v_gene: TRBV27; d_gene: TRBD1; j_gene: TRBJ2-5; len: 14; CDR3aa: CASSWDRGDETQYF; CDR3nt: TGTGCCAGCAGTTGGGACAGGGGGGACGAGACCCAGTACTTC
abundance: -; v_gene: TRBV29-1; d_gene: TRBD2; j_gene: TRBJ2-1; len: 12; CDR3aa: CSVRTSGNEQFF; CDR3nt: TGCAGCGTGAGGACTAGCGGTAATGAGCAGTTCTTC
abundance: -; v_gene: TRBV7-2; d_gene: -; j_gene: TRBJ1-1; len: 13; CDR3aa: CASSLQGYTEAFF; CDR3nt: TGTGCCAGCAGCTTACAGGGGTACACTGAAGCTTTCTTT
abundance: once; v_gene: TRBV7-2; d_gene: TRBD1; j_gene: TRBJ1-2; len: 16; CDR3aa: CASSSTPEGAGYGYTF; CDR3nt: TGTGCCAGCAGCTCAACCCCGGAGGGGGCCGGATATGGCTACACCTTC
abundance: -; v_gene: TRBV10-2; d_gene: -; j_gene: TRBJ1-1; len: 13; CDR3aa: CASSENRDTEAFF; CDR3nt: TGCGCCAGCAGTGAGAACAGGGATACTGAAGCTTTCTTT
abundance: -; v_gene: TRBV6-5; d_gene: TRBD1; j_gene: TRBJ1-1; len: 16; CDR3aa: CASSYSTTGVFTEAFF; CDR3nt: TGTGCCAGCAGTTACTCGACGACAGGGGTTTTCACTGAAGCTTTCTTT
abundance: -; v_gene: TRBV30; d_gene: -; j_gene: TRBJ1-3; len: 14; CDR3aa: CALSDGQSGNTIYF; CDR3nt: TGTGCCTTGTCCGACGGACAGTCTGGAAACACCATATATTTT
abundance: once; v_gene: TRBV19; d_gene: -; j_gene: TRBJ1-2; len: 13; CDR3aa: CASTARGGYGYTF; CDR3nt: TGTGCCAGTACGGCCCGAGGAGGCTATGGCTACACCTTC
abundance: -; v_gene: TRBV18; d_gene: TRBD2; j_gene: TRBJ2-1; len: 15; CDR3aa: CASSPRTSGRGEQFF; CDR3nt: TGTGCCAGCTCACCACGAACTAGCGGGAGGGGTGAGCAGTTCTTC
abundance: -; v_gene: TRBV3-1/TRBV3-2; d_gene: -; j_gene: TRBJ1-4; len: 14; CDR3aa: CASSQGGGNEKLFF; CDR3nt: TGTGCCAGCAGCCAAGGCGGTGGGAATGAAAAACTGTTTTTT
abundance: -; v_gene: TRBV4-2; d_gene: -; j_gene: TRBJ1-2; len: 14; CDR3aa: CASSQDQAIYGYTF; CDR3nt: TGTGCCAGCAGCCAAGATCAGGCGATCTATGGCTACACCTTC
abundance: -; v_gene: TRBV5-5; d_gene: -; j_gene: TRBJ2-1; len: 16; CDR3aa: CASSLNRPSSYNEQFF; CDR3nt: TGTGCCAGCAGCTTAAACAGGCCAAGCTCCTACAATGAGCAGTTCTTC
abundance: -; v_gene: TRBV5-1; d_gene: TRBD1; j_gene: TRBJ1-1; len: 15; CDR3aa: CASSLTGTENTEAFF; CDR3nt: TGCGCCAGCAGCTTGACTGGGACAGAGAACACTGAAGCTTTCTTT
abundance: -; v_gene: TRBV10-1; d_gene: -; j_gene: TRBJ1-1; len: 14; CDR3aa: CASSESGFGTEAFF; CDR3nt: TGCGCCAGCAGTGAGTCCGGGTTCGGGACTGAAGCTTTCTTT
abundance: -; v_gene: TRBV28; d_gene: TRBD2; j_gene: TRBJ2-3; len: 16; CDR3aa: CASSSGTSGGTDTQYF; CDR3nt: TGTGCCAGCAGTTCGGGGACTAGCGGGGGCACAGATACGCAGTATTTT
abundance: -; v_gene: TRBV5-1; d_gene: -; j_gene: TRBJ2-1; len: 15; CDR3aa: CASSLVAGLYNEQFF; CDR3nt: TGCGCCAGCAGCTTGGTGGCGGGGCTCTACAATGAGCAGTTCTTC
abundance: -; v_gene: TRBV3-1/TRBV3-2; d_gene: TRBD1; j_gene: TRBJ1-1; len: 15; CDR3aa: CASSQVAGGNTEAFF; CDR3nt: TGTGCCAGCAGCCAAGTGGCAGGGGGCAACACTGAAGCTTTCTTT
abundance: -; v_gene: TRBV27; d_gene: -; j_gene: TRBJ2-3; len: 16; CDR3aa: CASRPRAGISTDTQYF; CDR3nt: TGTGCCAGCAGGCCACGCGCAGGGATAAGCACAGATACGCAGTATTTT
abundance: -; v_gene: TRBV14; d_gene: -; j_gene: TRBJ1-2; len: 16; CDR3aa: CASSQETSRVGNGYTF; CDR3nt: TGTGCCAGCAGCCAAGAAACGAGCAGGGTTGGAAATGGCTACACCTTC
abundance: -; v_gene: TRBV7-9; d_gene: TRBD2; j_gene: TRBJ2-7; len: 14; CDR3aa: CASSDGTSSHEQYF; CDR3nt: TGTGCCAGCAGCGACGGGACTAGTTCCCACGAGCAGTACTTC
abundance: -; v_gene: TRBV20-1; d_gene: -; j_gene: TRBJ1-1; len: 11; CDR3aa: CSAVRQVKAFF; CDR3nt: TGCAGTGCTGTCCGACAGGTTAAAGCTTTCTTT